The source of this TCR beta chain is a study of cytomegalovirus exposure and HLA in healthy donors. With regard to this clone: Its antigen is currently unknown.

J was trimmed by 2 bases and V by 6 bases; bases with no gene match: 4. This CDR3 spans 13 amino acids. Germline-derived CDR1 and CDR2 are SQVTM and ANQGSEA. Broader study findings: It was shown in a later analysis that HLA-associated TCR beta chains were more clonally expanded than other, equally common chains.

Researchers ran the PCR with 60 Vbeta and 13 Jbeta primers. Data came from immunoSEQ multiplex PCR; TCRdb stores just in-frame clones and leaves some out. Of 110,000 or so clones listed, approximately 81% are singletons. This chain connects TRBV29-1 to TRBJ2-7; 10 nucleotides agree with TRBD2. The clonotype comes from a woman aged 40 to 49 in good health and CMV-seronegative. The sequenced sample was PBMCs. CDR3 DNA: TGCAGCGTGGCTAGCGGGAGTACCTACGAGCAGTACTTC. Translated, it gives CSVASGSTYEQYF.